This T cell receptor beta chain appears in the sequencing data of a study of identifying expanded T cells in peripheral blood. General study points: Across healthy donors, higher total template counts meant significantly greater approximately 2-week count variance. About 1.2 clones differed between technical replicates, versus approximately 17 and 20 over time.

This CDR3 is built from 14 residues. V was cut by 2 bases and J by 5 bases, with 13 bases left in between. The germline V gene has CDR1 SGHRS and CDR2 YFSETQ. Of note for this clone: The antigen is unknown.

The protocol was immunoSEQ multiplex PCR, while the TCRdb copy is restricted to in-frame clones and leaves out a portion. The sample has approximately 130,000 clones, 75% to 90% seen once. The source of this sequence is a person aged 18 to 70 in good health. The sample comprised blood. The chain uses TRBV5-1 and TRBJ1-1; D may be TRBD1 (5 bases). The CDR3 region has the DNA TGCGCCAGCAGCTTCGGAACGGGGGGGACTGAAGCTTTCTTT. Its translation is CASSFGTGGTEAFF.